This T cell receptor beta chain was identified during a study of control samples from healthy donors and cancer patients. The data were produced by immunoSEQ multiplex PCR, yet TCRdb's version contains in-frame clones alone and is incomplete. The data contain 80,000 to 100,000 clones, around three quarters of them singletons. The V segment lost 7 bases and the J segment 6 bases; nucleotides outside the gene matches: 5. CDR1 is WSHSY, CDR2 SAAADI, per germline. This CDR3 has 14 amino acids. The receptor was derived from a woman aged 25 to 39 in good health. Material: blood. The genes are TRBV10-2 and TRBJ2-2; 10 bases match TRBD2. Here the CDR3 DNA reads TGCGCCAGCAATCAGCGGGGGGGCTCCGGGGAGCTGTTTTTT. Encoded protein: CASNQRGGSGELFF.